This T cell receptor (beta chain) emerged from a study of human T cells and chemical hapten exposure. Germline values: CDR1 LGHDT, CDR2 YNNKEL (reference sequence). Between the trimmed V and J ends, which lost 4 bases and 5 bases, there was a span of 9 bases. The CDR3 has 13 amino acids. Of note for this clonotype: A single base separates this from a much larger clone, so it may be a read error.

From the RACE reads, TCRdb called clonotypes with MiXCR, one entry per CDR3 protein. This sample has 85,000 to 90,000 distinct CDR3 sequences, with 8% to 10% found just once. Time point specified: pre-sensitization, week 0. Indicated treatment: therapeutic diphenylcyclopropenone sensitization with weekly scalp DPC. The chain employs TRBV3-1 and TRBJ1-5; D unclear. This receptor was obtained from a middle-aged woman with alopecia areata. Some clones in this sample may be carry-over from other donors' samples. The material was whole blood, obtained in connection with sensitization to the hapten diphenylcyclopropenone (DPC). This CDR3 is CASSLSKDQPQHF. The CDR3 DNA is TGTGCCAGCAGCCTATCGAAGGATCAGCCCCAGCATTTT. The full variable domain, rest sourced from reference TRBV3-1 and TRBJ1-5, is DTAVSQTPKYLVTQMGNDKSIKCEQNLGHDTMYWYKQDSKKFLKIMFSYNNKELIINETVPNRFSPKSPDKAHLNLHINSLELGDSAVYFCASSLSKDQPQHFGDGTRLSIL.